This T cell receptor (beta chain) was captured by sequencing in a study of T cell changes during pregnancy in multiple sclerosis. V lost 5 bases, J lost 7 bases, and 13 bases stayed unmatched. The germline V gene encodes CDR1 MDHEN and CDR2 SYDVKM. The CDR3 extends over 16 amino acids. TCRdb's table, derived via immunoSEQ multiplex PCR, lists solely in-frame clones and lacks some. The table records around 55,000 clones, about nine tenths of them present only once. This rearrangement joins TRBV28 to TRBJ1-5, with 8 bases lining up with TRBD1. The specimen was CD4+ T cells from peripheral blood mononuclear cells, collected in the first trimester of pregnancy. The receptor's source is a female donor with multiple sclerosis, enrolled in a pregnancy study. CDR3 in amino acids: CASSPIPQGAGQPQHF. Written as DNA, the CDR3 is TGTGCCAGCAGTCCGATTCCCCAGGGGGCCGGACAGCCCCAGCATTTT. Based on the CDR3 plus reference TRBV28 and TRBJ1-5, the full variable domain is DVKVTQSSRYLVKRTGEKVFLECVQDMDHENMFWYRQDPGLGLRLIYFSYDVKMKEKGDIPEGYSVSREKKERFSLILESASTNQTSMYLCASSPIPQGAGQPQHFGDGTRLSIL.